The present T cell receptor beta chain was sequenced within a study of T cell repertoires in cytomegalovirus infection. Study-wide results and limits: Within the response measured ex vivo, HLA-C-restricted CMV-specific TCR beta clonotypes were dominant.

Remarks on this clonotype: Its target is unknown.

CDR3 length: 12 amino acids. Trimming left V 5 bases short and J 5 bases short, with 9 bases between. Germline assignment: CDR1 MDHEN and CDR2 SYDVKM. TCRdb used MiXCR to reprocess the reads, holding one entry per CDR3 protein. The table lists around 170,000 distinct CDR3 sequences, 14% of them singletons. This receptor was taken from a human donor in good health (CMV status not recorded). Some clones in this sample may be carry-over from other donors' samples. V gene TRBV28 combines with J gene TRBJ2-5, with D unresolved. The sample was PBMCs. The CDR3 nucleotides are TGTGCCAGCAGTCTATACGGGGAGACCCAGTACTTC. Its protein is CASSLYGETQYF.